This TCR beta chain was captured in a study of T cell responses to AZD1222 COVID-19 vaccine. Assay used: immunoSEQ multiplex PCR; TCRdb lists only in-frame clones, some missing. This sample yields about 84,000 clones, of which roughly nine tenths are seen a single time; under 14% belongs to the top ten. Germline CDR1 and CDR2: SGHTA and FQGTGA. This CDR3 region has 13 residues. After removal of 4 bases from V and 5 bases from J, the junction contained 2 bases not matched to a gene. Here the sequenced sample was peripheral blood, taken 28 days after the second AZD1222 dose. The chain joins TRBV7-3 to TRBJ2-1; TRBD2 matches at 7 bases. The receptor was derived from an adult who received the AZD1222 COVID-19 vaccine. The CDR3 reads CASSSRGDNEQFF. The CDR3 DNA reads as TGTGCCAGCAGCTCCCGGGGGGACAATGAGCAGTTCTTC.